This record covers a single TCR beta chain. Its antigen is undetermined. The CDR3 consists of 14 residues. V lost 10 bases, J lost 2 bases, and 18 bases lay in between. Germline V gene data show CDR1 as LGHDT and CDR2 as YNNKEL (reference sequence). TCRdb re-derived calls from the RT-PCR reads in MiXCR, one entry per CDR3 protein. The data hold roughly 790,000 distinct CDR3 sequences, with approximately 22% observed a single time. The data stem from a study of response to subunit inactivated influenza vaccine. Study results and limitations: Few new T cells, the authors suggested, are recruited by each seasonal influenza vaccination.

V gene TRBV3-1 combines with J gene TRBJ2-7, with D possibly TRBD1 on 6 matching bases. This clonotype originated in a man aged 50 or older who received an inactivated influenza vaccine. Source: PBMCs from blood, taken roughly 5 days after vaccination. In nucleotides, the CDR3 is TGTGCCACCAGGAGACAGGTTTACCCCTACGAGCAGTACTTC. This gives the protein CATRRQVYPYEQYF.